These T cell receptor beta chains were read from a single sample in a study of a mutant IDH1 vaccine in newly diagnosed glioma. Repertoires were generated with immunoSEQ multiplex PCR, while TCRdb's copy carries only in-frame clones and drops some. In the table there are tens of thousands of clones, about 80% of which are singletons. Their antigens remain unidentified. This sample comprised PBMCs, obtained from a glioma patient whose treatment included an IDH1 peptide vaccine. These receptors were collected from a man in his fifties with glioma. CDR3s include the opening cysteine and the closing phenylalanine or tryptophan. The order of the fields is J gene, V gene, D gene, clone size, CDR3 DNA, CDR3 protein. D genes are given only for firm matches. Some rows have no size entry. The others give once, few or many, or a class for an expanded clone.

>TRBJ1-1|TRBV14|-|-
TGTGCCAGCAGCCAACAGGGGGAAGCTTTCTTT
CASSQQGEAFF
>TRBJ2-7|TRBV6-1|TRBD2|few
TGTGCCAGCAGTGAGGGACTAGCGGGGTACGAGCAGTACTTC
CASSEGLAGYEQYF
>TRBJ1-4|TRBV10-3|TRBD1|few
TGTGCCATCAGTGATCCGGGACAGGGGGATGAAAAACTGTTTTTT
CAISDPGQGDEKLFF
>TRBJ1-1|TRBV4-1|-|-
TGCGCCAGCAGCCAAGATATTAGGACTGAAGCTTTCTTT
CASSQDIRTEAFF
>TRBJ1-5|TRBV19|TRBD1|-
TGTGCCAGTAGTCCTGGGACAGGGAGTAGCAATCAGCCCCAGCATTTT
CASSPGTGSSNQPQHF
>TRBJ2-2|TRBV9|-|few
TGTGCCAGCAGCGCCGCGGACCCCGGGGAGCTGTTTTTT
CASSAADPGELFF
>TRBJ2-6|TRBV19|TRBD1|-
TGTGCCAGTAGTATTCAGGGGGCTAGGGCTCTCTCTGGGGCCAACGTCCTGACTTTC
CASSIQGARALSGANVLTF
>TRBJ1-1|TRBV11-2|-|few
TGTGCCAGCAGCCATCGGGACGGATACACTGAAGCTTTCTTT
CASSHRDGYTEAFF
>TRBJ2-5|TRBV6-5|TRBD2|few
TGTGCCAGCAGTTACTCGGTAGCGGGGGGAGAGACCCAGTACTTC
CASSYSVAGGETQYF
>TRBJ2-1|TRBV27|-|-
TGTGCCAGCAGTTCGGGACTGTTACAGTTCTTC
CASSSGLLQFF
>TRBJ2-7|TRBV16|-|-
TGTGCCAGCAGTCCCTGGACAGACGAGCAGTACTTC
CASSPWTDEQYF
>TRBJ2-1|TRBV14|-|-
TGTGCCAGCAGCCTCTACAATGAGCAGTTCTTC
CASSLYNEQFF
>TRBJ2-7|TRBV19|-|-
TGTGCCAGTAAATTGATTTCGACAGCTTACGAGCAGTACTTC
CASKLISTAYEQYF
>TRBJ2-5|TRBV7-2|-|-
TGTGCCAGCAGCCCAAACCCCCCGACTCACCAAGAGACCCAGTACTTC
CASSPNPPTHQETQYF
>TRBJ2-7|TRBV19|TRBD2|-
TGTGCCAGTAGTACCTTTAGCGGGGGCTACGAGCAGTACTTC
CASSTFSGGYEQYF
>TRBJ2-3|TRBV19|TRBD2|-
TGTGCCAGTAGTCAGGGAGGGACAGATACGCAGTATTTT
CASSQGGTDTQYF
>TRBJ2-3|TRBV5-1|TRBD1|-
TGCGCCAGCAGCTCGGAAGGGGGCGCCTCAGATACGCAGTATTTT
CASSSEGGASDTQYF
>TRBJ2-5|TRBV6-5|-|-
TGTGCCAGCAGTTACCCCGGGCAAACGGAGACCCAGTACTTC
CASSYPGQTETQYF
>TRBJ1-5|TRBV2|-|-
TGTGCCAGCAAGTCCGCGAGGGGATTACAGCCCCAGCATTTT
CASKSARGLQPQHF
>TRBJ1-2|TRBV5-4|-|-
TGTGCCAGCAGCCCCGGGGATTCGCCCTATGGCTACACCTTC
CASSPGDSPYGYTF
>TRBJ2-7|TRBV19|-|-
TGTGCCAGTAGTATGGCGGGACCCTACGAGCAGTACTTC
CASSMAGPYEQYF
>TRBJ1-1|TRBV4-1|-|-
TGCGCCAGCAGCCAGTGGGGGAGGGAGTACACTGAAGCTTTCTTT
CASSQWGREYTEAFF
>TRBJ2-1|TRBV15|-|-
TGTGCCACCAGCAGAGAAAGAGGTGAGCAGTTCTTC
CATSRERGEQFF
>TRBJ2-5|TRBV9|-|-
TGTGCCAGCAGCGTAGGTGTAGTAGCGGTGGAGACCCAGTACTTC
CASSVGVVAVETQYF
>TRBJ2-1|TRBV4-1|-|-
TGCGCCAGCAGCCAAAACCCTTCTTGGGCGGTCAATGAGCAGTTCTTC
CASSQNPSWAVNEQFF
>TRBJ2-7|TRBV2|-|once
TGTGCCAGCAGTGTGGGGCAGGGCGAGCAGTACTTC
CASSVGQGEQYF
>TRBJ1-5|TRBV30|-|-
TGTGCCTGGAGTGTAAGCGGTGGGCAGCCCCAGCATTTT
CAWSVSGGQPQHF
>TRBJ1-1|TRBV5-1|-|-
TGCGCCAGCAGCTTGGAGGCGCAGGACGGCACTGAAGCTTTCTTT
CASSLEAQDGTEAFF
>TRBJ2-1|TRBV5-1|TRBD1|medium-sized
TGCGCCAGCAGCTTGGAGGGGGCGCCGTATAGTGAGCAGTTCTTC
CASSLEGAPYSEQFF
>TRBJ1-5|TRBV4-3|-|few
TGCGCCAGCAGCCAAGATCGGGACATCTATCAGCCCCAGCATTTT
CASSQDRDIYQPQHF
>TRBJ2-7|TRBV30|-|-
TGTGCCTGGAGTGTGGGCCAAGGGTCCGAGCAGTACTTC
CAWSVGQGSEQYF
>TRBJ2-7|TRBV19|-|-
TGTGCCAGTAGGACCAGGGGAGAACCCTTTTACGAGCAGTACTTC
CASRTRGEPFYEQYF
>TRBJ1-1|TRBV19|TRBD1|-
TGTGCCAGTAGTCAACAGGGGGCGGGCACTGAAGCTTTCTTT
CASSQQGAGTEAFF
>TRBJ2-2|TRBV9|TRBD2|-
TGTGCCAGCAGCGTCAGCGGGGGAACCGGGGAGCTGTTTTTT
CASSVSGGTGELFF
>TRBJ1-5|TRBV30|-|-
TGTGCCTGGAGTGTTGGAAGCAATCAGCCCCAGCATTTT
CAWSVGSNQPQHF
>TRBJ2-3|TRBV5-1|-|-
TGCGCCAGCAGCTTCGATGGGGTTTCCACAGATACGCAGTATTTT
CASSFDGVSTDTQYF
>TRBJ1-1|TRBV27|-|-
TGTGCCAGCACCTTCGGATTGAACACTGAAGCTTTCTTT
CASTFGLNTEAFF
>TRBJ2-3|TRBV30|-|-
TGTGCCTGGAGTGTACAAGGGTCTACGCAGTATTTT
CAWSVQGSTQYF
>TRBJ1-2|TRBV14|TRBD1|few
TGTGCCAGCAGTCCTGGGACAGTCTATGGCTACACCTTC
CASSPGTVYGYTF
>TRBJ2-7|TRBV6-5|-|-
TGTGCCGCGATCGGGGGGCCATCCTACGAGCAGTACTTC
CAAIGGPSYEQYF
>TRBJ1-1|TRBV10-3|-|-
TGTGCCATCAAGGGACCGGCGGAAGCTTTCTTT
CAIKGPAEAFF
>TRBJ1-1|TRBV2|-|-
TGTGCCAGCAGCTTTGCGGGGGGGCAGGAAGCTTTCTTT
CASSFAGGQEAFF
>TRBJ1-5|TRBV7-9|-|-
TGTGCCAGCAGCTTCGGGGGCAGGGTCAATCAGCCCCAGCATTTT
CASSFGGRVNQPQHF
>TRBJ1-3|TRBV7-2|-|few
TGTGCCAGCAGGGCAACTGGAAACACCATATATTTT
CASRATGNTIYF
>TRBJ1-5|TRBV5-6|-|-
TGTGCCAGCAGCGGAAGGGGAAAGCAGCCCCAGCATTTT
CASSGRGKQPQHF
>TRBJ2-3|TRBV2|TRBD1|-
TGTGCCAGCAAGTGGGACAGGGAGCATCGGGATACGCAGTATTTT
CASKWDREHRDTQYF
>TRBJ1-5|TRBV7-8|-|-
TGTGCCAGCAGCCGGGCCCCTGTGGAAAATCAGCCCCAGCATTTT
CASSRAPVENQPQHF
>TRBJ1-4|TRBV30|-|-
TGTGCCTGGAGTGTTTACGAAGTGGGCATCGAAAAACTGTTTTTT
CAWSVYEVGIEKLFF
>TRBJ2-7|TRBV4-2|TRBD2|few
TGTGCCAGCAGCCAAGAAGGCGGGGGGTCGTATGAGCAGTACTTC
CASSQEGGGSYEQYF
>TRBJ1-6|TRBV10-3|-|-
TGTGCCATCAGGGACTATAATTCACCCCTCCACTTT
CAIRDYNSPLHF
>TRBJ1-1|TRBV2|-|-
TGTGCCAGCAGTGCTTCTGGGGTCGACACTGAAGCTTTCTTT
CASSASGVDTEAFF
>TRBJ2-7|TRBV19|TRBD1|-
TGTGCCAGTAGCAACAGGGGTTACTACGAGCAGTACTTC
CASSNRGYYEQYF
>TRBJ1-5|TRBV28|-|few
TGTGCCAGCAGTTTTGGGGGGCTCAATCAGCCCCAGCATTTT
CASSFGGLNQPQHF
>TRBJ2-7|TRBV19|-|-
TGTGCCACTAAGTCAACAGGGAGGATTAGCGAGCAGTACTTC
CATKSTGRISEQYF
>TRBJ2-7|TRBV6-5|-|-
TGTGCCAGCGGAGACGGGGGCTACGAGCAGTACTTC
CASGDGGYEQYF
>TRBJ2-3|TRBV7-8|TRBD2|-
TGTGCCAGCAGCTTAGGACTAGCTTACACAGATACGCAGTATTTT
CASSLGLAYTDTQYF
>TRBJ1-2|TRBV6-6|-|-
TGTGCCAGCACATCAAGAGGGGGAGAGGGTGGCTACACCTTC
CASTSRGGEGGYTF
>TRBJ1-5|TRBV6-6|-|-
TGTGCCAGCAGTTACTCAGGACGGAATCAGCCCCAGCATTTT
CASSYSGRNQPQHF